What follows are 29 T cell receptor beta chains derived from one specimen sequenced in a study of CD4 and CD8 cells across lung adenocarcinoma regions. MiXCR, applied by TCRdb to the PCR reads, yields one record per CDR3 protein. The sample includes 6,000 to 8,000 distinct CDR3 sequences, roughly 50% of them seen just once. Sequenced input: CD4+ T cells from the center of a lung tumor. These receptors all come from a female donor with lung adenocarcinoma. The CD4 and CD8 labels of this study may be unreliable.

V gene TRBV7-2 combines with J gene TRBJ1-1, with 8 positions matching TRBD1. CDR3 size: 18 residues. The trim removed 3 bases at V and 3 bases at J, leaving 15 bases unmatched. The germline V gene has CDR1 SGHTA and CDR2 FQGNSA. Here the CDR3 reads CASSFRGFPTGVHTEAFF. CDR3 DNA sequence: TGTGCCAGCAGCTTCCGAGGCTTTCCGACAGGGGTCCACACTGAAGCTTTCTTT.

This clonotype was picked up a small number of times. The rearrangement uses TRBV6-1 and TRBJ2-7, with TRBD2 identical over 7 bases. Germline lookup yields CDR1 MNHNS and CDR2 SASEGT. Trimming cost V 2 bases and J 0 bases; bases outside gene matches: 4. The CDR3 runs 15 residues. The CDR3 protein is CASSERGGSSYEQYF. As DNA, the CDR3 is TGTGCCAGCAGTGAAAGGGGCGGGAGCTCCTACGAGCAGTACTTC.

The chain employs TRBV27 and TRBJ2-4; 13 nucleotides line up with TRBD2. V was clipped by 4 bases and J by 10 bases; unmatched bases: 10. Germline assignment: CDR1 MNHEY and CDR2 SMNVEV (reference sequence). This CDR3 has 16 amino acids. CDR3 protein: CASSSRLAGGTDIQYF. The DNA for the CDR3 is TGTGCCAGCAGTTCCCGACTAGCGGGAGGCACAGATATTCAGTACTTC.

V is TRBV27 and J is TRBJ2-4; D is perhaps TRBD1 or TRBD2 (6 bases each). V was clipped by 9 bases and J by 12 bases, with 27 bases between them. Germline CDR1 reads MNHEY; CDR2 reads SMNVEV (reference sequence). The CDR3 consists of 15 residues. The CDR3 region has the DNA TGTGCCAGGGGCAACGGGGGCGGGGAAGGAGACACTCAGTACTTC. Translating gives CARGNGGGEGDTQYF.

The CDR3 region has the DNA TGTGCCAGCAGTTTAAAACAGTCCGCCGGGGAGCTGTTTTTT. Protein: CASSLKQSAGELFF. V usage is TRBV27 and J usage is TRBJ2-2; D not certain. Germline V gene data show CDR1 as MNHEY and CDR2 as SMNVEV (reference sequence). This CDR3 region has 14 residues. Between the trimmed V and J ends, which lost 2 bases and 6 bases, there was a span of 10 bases.

V usage is TRBV6-1 and J usage is TRBJ2-1; 8 bases align to TRBD1. Gene TRBJ2-5 matches the end of the DNA better, so the J call may be wrong. Germline V CDR1 and CDR2: MNHNS, SASEGT. This CDR3 spans 12 amino acids. CDR3 sequence: CASRGTGETQYF. The CDR3 DNA follows: TGTGCCAGCAGGGGGACAGGAGAGACCCAGTACTTC.

This clonotype is medium-sized (0.01 to 0.1%) by share. The rearrangement links TRBV25-1 to TRBJ2-3; D remains unclear. Germline assignment: CDR1 MGHDK and CDR2 SYGVNS. CDR3 length: 15 residues. Trimming left V 1 base short and J 0 bases short, with 8 bases between. The CDR3 reads CASSESRISTDTQYF. CDR3 coding DNA: TGTGCCAGCAGTGAATCGCGGATTAGCACAGATACGCAGTATTTT.

The chain links TRBV6-1 to TRBJ2-7, with D unclear. There are 13 residues in the CDR3. CDR1 is MNHNS and CDR2 is SASEGT in the germline V gene. CDR3 in amino acids: CAGSEVESYEQYF. The CDR3 DNA sequence: TGTGCTGGCAGTGAGGTGGAATCCTACGAGCAGTACTTC.

A word on this clonotype: A read error is likely, as this CDR3 ends without the conserved phenylalanine or tryptophan. The DNA is left out, because the CDR3 cannot be placed on it with certainty; the CDR3 is given as TCRdb lists it. The rearrangement links TRBV10-3 to TRBJ2-4; whether TRBD2, the table's D call, matches the DNA was not checked. The CDR3 has 22 residues if both end residues are counted. CDR1 is ENHRY and CDR2 is SYGVKD in the germline V gene. CDR3: CALQHCGHVDAGIEGTALGTAA.

V gene TRBV7-6 combines with J gene TRBJ2-1; D is perhaps TRBD1 or TRBD2 (5 bases each). This CDR3 has 14 amino acids. CDR1 and CDR2 from the germline V gene are SGHVS and FNYEAQ. V gave up 1 base and J gave up 6 bases, with 10 bases separating them. CDR3 sequence reads: CASSLGGTFNEQFF. The CDR3 nucleotides read TGTGCCAGCAGCTTAGGGGGGACGTTCAATGAGCAGTTCTTC.

This chain uses TRBV12-3 or TRBV12-4 with TRBJ2-2, with 7 bases matching TRBD1. Trimming took 3 bases from V and 11 from J; bases not matched to a gene: 15. This CDR3 has 16 amino acids. The CDR3 sequence is CASSFSGTVFTDELFF. CDR3 nucleotide sequence: TGTGCCAGCAGTTTCTCCGGGACAGTGTTCACCGATGAGCTGTTTTTT.

The J gene is TRBJ2-3, the V gene TRBV6-1; no firm D call. Gene TRBJ2-7 matches the end of the DNA better, so the J call may be wrong. Per germline, CDR1 MNHNS and CDR2 SASEGT. The CDR3 is made up of 13 amino acids. CDR3: CASRMRAINTQYF. CDR3 nucleotide sequence: TGTGCCAGCAGGATGAGAGCCATTAATACGCAGTACTTC.

Only a few counts were recorded for this clonotype. The rearrangement uses TRBV6-5 and TRBJ2-5, with unresolved D. The CDR3 has 13 amino acids. Trimming took 0 bases from V and 5 from J, leaving 7 bases between them. Per the germline V gene, CDR1 is MNHEY and CDR2 is SVGAGI. The CDR3 loop is CASSYSSFETQYF. In DNA, the CDR3 is TGTGCCAGCAGTTACTCGAGCTTCGAGACCCAGTACTTC.

The genes are TRBV27 and TRBJ2-3; 8 nucleotides line up with TRBD2. The germline CDR1 and CDR2 sequences are MNHEY and SMNVEV (reference sequence). V lost 5 bases, J lost 7 bases, and 23 bases stayed unmatched. This CDR3 comprises 19 residues. In DNA, the CDR3 is TGTGCCAGCAGTCACAAGCCCATGGGGGGCAGCGGGAGAGTAAATACGCAGTATTTT. Translated, it gives CASSHKPMGGSGRVNTQYF.

CDR3 DNA: TGTGCCAGCAATCCCCTGGATAGCGGGAGATATGAGCAGTTCTTC. It translates to CASNPLDSGRYEQFF. The chain is built from TRBV27 and TRBJ2-5; 9 bases are shared with TRBD2. The closer fit of TRBJ2-1 to the DNA end suggests the J call may be wrong. In germline, CDR1 is MNHEY, CDR2 SMNVEV (reference sequence). The CDR3 sequence is 15 residues long.

This clonotype is deemed medium-sized. The V and J genes are TRBV27 and TRBJ1-4; 8 nucleotides agree with TRBD1. CDR1 is MNHEY, CDR2 SMNVEV, per germline (reference sequence). The trim removed 7 bases at V and 8 bases at J, leaving 6 bases unmatched. This CDR3 comprises 13 residues. The CDR3 loop is CASTRTGSEKLFF. CDR3 nucleotides: TGTGCCAGCACCCGGACAGGGTCGGAAAAACTGTTTTTT.

The table lists this clonotype with a count of one. The chain is built from TRBV6-1 and TRBJ2-5; 12 bases are shared with TRBD1. With the DNA end fitting TRBJ2-3 better, the J assignment may be wrong. The CDR3 loop spans 15 amino acids. CDR1 is MNHNS and CDR2 is SASEGT in the germline V gene. The CDR3 sequence: CARGSGTGGQDTQYF. The CDR3, as DNA: TGTGCCAGGGGTTCCGGGACAGGGGGCCAGGATACGCAGTATTTT.

This clonotype appeared a few times. The V and J genes are TRBV7-2 and TRBJ2-1, with D possibly TRBD1 on 5 matching bases. The end of the DNA aligns better with TRBJ2-7, so the J call may be wrong. This CDR3 contains 13 residues. Germline V gives CDR1 SGHTA, CDR2 FQGNSA. The CDR3 protein is CASSLDNYNEQYF. The DNA of the CDR3 is TGTGCCAGCAGCTTGGACAACTACAATGAGCAGTACTTC.

In its sample, this clonotype was seen many times. The V call is TRBV4-1, the J call TRBJ2-1; tentative D call: TRBD2 (5 bases). The CDR3 totals 16 residues. Germline values: CDR1 MGHRA, CDR2 YSYEKL. Trimming left V 4 bases short and J 5 bases short, with 18 bases between. The CDR3 DNA follows: TGCGCCAGCAGCCTCAGCGGCTGGGTGGTTGACAATGAGCAGTTCTTC. Translated: CASSLSGWVVDNEQFF.

This clonotype was seen a handful of times. The chain has TRBV30 and TRBJ2-1, with 9 bases matching TRBD2. After removal of 5 bases from V and 10 bases from J, the junction contained 6 bases not matched to a gene. Germline loops: CDR1 GTSNPN, CDR2 SVGIG (reference sequence). The CDR3 length is 12 residues. Written as DNA, the CDR3 is TGTGCCTGGGGACTAGCGATCTACGAGCAGTTCTTC. This translates into CAWGLAIYEQFF.

The rearrangement uses TRBV14 and TRBJ2-3; D is ambiguous. CDR1 is SGHDN and CDR2 is FVKESK in the germline V gene. The CDR3 is 15 residues long. The V end lost 4 bases, the J end lost 1 base, and 12 bases lay between the germline ends. The CDR3 region is CASSPFPHRTDTQYF. As DNA, the CDR3 is TGTGCCAGCAGCCCGTTTCCTCATCGCACAGATACGCAGTATTTT.

By share of the sample, this clonotype is medium-sized (0.01 to 0.1%). The V gene is TRBV10-1, the J gene TRBJ2-7; 10 positions match TRBD1. V gave up 5 bases and J gave up 2 bases; unmatched junction bases: 6. Germline values: CDR1 WNHNN, CDR2 SYGVQD (reference sequence). CDR3 length: 15 residues. CDR3 sequence reads: CASSPGQGRTYEQYF. The CDR3 nucleotides are TGCGCCAGCAGTCCGGGACAGGGGAGAACCTACGAGCAGTACTTC.

This chain connects TRBV6-1 to TRBJ2-3, with a possible D match to TRBD1 (5 bases). Per germline, CDR1 MNHNS and CDR2 SASEGT. Deletions cut 0 bases from V and 3 bases from J, with 7 bases between. This CDR3 has 14 residues. The CDR3 coding sequence is TGTGCCAGCAGTGAAGCCGACAGTACAGATACGCAGTATTTT. As protein: CASSEADSTDTQYF.

Turning to this clonotype: One end of the junction is discordant with germline, which a read error may explain. V usage is TRBV7-7 and J usage is TRBJ2-5, with D possibly being TRBD1 or TRBD2 (5 bases each). CDR1 is SSHAT, CDR2 FNYEAQ, per germline (reference sequence). The CDR3 totals 14 residues. CDR3 nucleotide sequence: TGTGCTAGCAGCTTAGTATTTGGGGGAGAGACCCAGTACTTC. This encodes CASSLVFGGETQYF.

The genes are TRBV7-2 and TRBJ2-3, with D possibly matching TRBD2 (5 bases). The J call may be faulty, since TRBJ2-1 better matches the DNA end. The germline V gene has CDR1 SGHTA and CDR2 FQGNSA. This CDR3 has 14 residues. The CDR3 nucleotides are TGTGCCAGTAGACGGGATTTCAGCTCCTACGAGCAGTTCTTC. Protein: CASRRDFSSYEQFF.

The gene calls are TRBV6-2 or TRBV6-3 and TRBJ2-4, with D tentatively TRBD2 (5 bases). The CDR3 is 13 amino acids. Trimming removed 4 bases at V and 4 bases at J, with 8 bases between. Looked up from germline, CDR1 is MNHEY and CDR2 is SVGEGT. The CDR3 coding sequence is TGTGCCAGCAGTTGCCGCGGGAAAAACATTCAGTACTTC. It is translated as CASSCRGKNIQYF.

A word on this clonotype: At one of its ends the junction is not consistent with the germline gene, which may arise from a read error. Written as DNA, the CDR3 is TGTGGCGCGGGCATCGGGGGCGGTGACCGAAAGACTCAGTACTTC. Translating it yields CGAGIGGGDRKTQYF. The J gene is TRBJ2-5, the V gene TRBV27; D tentatively fits TRBD1 or TRBD2 (6 bases each). The CDR3 contains 15 residues. CDR1 MNHEY and CDR2 SMNVEV come from the germline V gene (reference sequence).

J is TRBJ2-3 and V is TRBV4-1, with D possibly matching TRBD2 (6 bases). V lost 4 bases and J 12 bases, leaving 23 bases between the germline ends. This CDR3 contains 15 residues. Germline V lookup: CDR1 MGHRA, CDR2 YSYEKL. The CDR3 here is CASSLSGGSKDIQYF. CDR3 DNA sequence: TGCGCCAGCAGCCTCTCCGGGGGTAGCAAAGACATTCAGTATTTT.

A remark on this clonotype: An end of the junction does not agree with germline; a read error may underlie this. The rearrangement joins TRBV27 to TRBJ2-3; no clear D gene. Germline values: CDR1 MNHEY, CDR2 SMNVEV (reference sequence). The CDR3 contains 16 residues. CDR3 sequence (DNA): TGTGCCAGCAGGGCGCGCCGGGCGCGAGACAAAGATACGCAGTACTTT. Translating gives CASRARRARDKDTQYF.